This T cell receptor (beta chain) was sequenced in a study of T cell changes during pregnancy in multiple sclerosis. TCRdb keeps only in-frame clones here, not all; method: immunoSEQ multiplex PCR. The table records approximately 60,000 clones, under 95% of them present only once. The CDR3 is 14 residues long. J gave up 8 bases and V 2 bases, and 4 bases lay outside the gene matches. Germline-derived CDR1 and CDR2 are MNHEY and SMNVEV (reference sequence). This specimen was CD8+ T cells from peripheral blood mononuclear cells, taken in the third trimester of pregnancy. This chain connects TRBV27 to TRBJ2-1; 9 positions match TRBD2. This clonotype was sampled from a female donor with multiple sclerosis, enrolled in a pregnancy study. The CDR3 region has the DNA TGTGCCAGCAGTTTAGCGGGAGGGCCTTATGAGCAGTTCTTC. This sequence encodes CASSLAGGPYEQFF.